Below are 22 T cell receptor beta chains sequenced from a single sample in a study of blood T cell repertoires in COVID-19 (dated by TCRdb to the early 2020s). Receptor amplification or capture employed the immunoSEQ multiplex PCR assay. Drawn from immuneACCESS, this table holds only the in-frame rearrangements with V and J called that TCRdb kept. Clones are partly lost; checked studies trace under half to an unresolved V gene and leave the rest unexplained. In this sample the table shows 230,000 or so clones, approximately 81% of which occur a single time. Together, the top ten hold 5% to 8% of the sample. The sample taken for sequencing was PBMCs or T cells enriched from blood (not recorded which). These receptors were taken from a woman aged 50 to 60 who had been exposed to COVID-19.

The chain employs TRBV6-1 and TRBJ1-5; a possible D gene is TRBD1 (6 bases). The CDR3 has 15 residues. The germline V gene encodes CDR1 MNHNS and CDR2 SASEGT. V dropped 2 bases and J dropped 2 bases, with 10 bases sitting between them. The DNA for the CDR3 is TGTGCCAGCAGTGAATTGTGGACAGGCAATCAGCCCCAGCATTTT. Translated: CASSELWTGNQPQHF.

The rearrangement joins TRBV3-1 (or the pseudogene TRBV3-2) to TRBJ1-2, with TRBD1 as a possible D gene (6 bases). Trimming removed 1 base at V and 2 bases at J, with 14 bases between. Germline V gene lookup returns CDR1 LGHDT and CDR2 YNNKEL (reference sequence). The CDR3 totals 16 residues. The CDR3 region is CASSQGYGGPNYGYTF. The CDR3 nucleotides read TGTGCCAGCAGCCAAGGATACGGGGGGCCCAACTATGGCTACACCTTC.

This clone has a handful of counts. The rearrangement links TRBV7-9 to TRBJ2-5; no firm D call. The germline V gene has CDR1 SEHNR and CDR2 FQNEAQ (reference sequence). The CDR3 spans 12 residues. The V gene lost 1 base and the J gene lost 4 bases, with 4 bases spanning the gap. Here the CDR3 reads CASSLVAETQYF. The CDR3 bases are TGTGCCAGCAGCTTAGTGGCAGAGACCCAGTACTTC.

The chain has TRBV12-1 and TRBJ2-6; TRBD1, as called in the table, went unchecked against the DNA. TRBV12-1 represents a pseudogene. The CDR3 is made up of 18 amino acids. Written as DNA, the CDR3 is TGTGCCAGCAGCCCCAATCCGGACAAGAGCTCTGGGGCCAACGTCCTGACTTTC. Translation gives CASSPNPDKSSGANVLTF.

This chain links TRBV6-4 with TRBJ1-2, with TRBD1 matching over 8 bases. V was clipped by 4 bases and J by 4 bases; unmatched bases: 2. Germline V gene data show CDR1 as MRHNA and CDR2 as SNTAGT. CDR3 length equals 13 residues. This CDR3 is CASSVGQGYGYTF. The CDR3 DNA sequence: TGTGCCAGCAGTGTCGGACAGGGCTATGGCTACACCTTC.

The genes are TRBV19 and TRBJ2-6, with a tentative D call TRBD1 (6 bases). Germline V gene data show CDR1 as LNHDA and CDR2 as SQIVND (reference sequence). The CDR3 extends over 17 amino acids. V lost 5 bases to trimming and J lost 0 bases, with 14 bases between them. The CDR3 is CASSGGSLGSGANVLTF. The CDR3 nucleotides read TGTGCCAGTAGTGGGGGCAGCTTAGGCTCTGGGGCCAACGTCCTGACTTTC.

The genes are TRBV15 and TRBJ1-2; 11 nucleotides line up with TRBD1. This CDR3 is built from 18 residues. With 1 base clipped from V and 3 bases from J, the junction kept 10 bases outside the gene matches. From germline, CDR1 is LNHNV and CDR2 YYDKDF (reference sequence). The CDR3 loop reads CATSRGYPGQGADYGYTF. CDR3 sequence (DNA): TGTGCCACCAGCAGAGGCTACCCCGGACAGGGGGCGGACTATGGCTACACCTTC.

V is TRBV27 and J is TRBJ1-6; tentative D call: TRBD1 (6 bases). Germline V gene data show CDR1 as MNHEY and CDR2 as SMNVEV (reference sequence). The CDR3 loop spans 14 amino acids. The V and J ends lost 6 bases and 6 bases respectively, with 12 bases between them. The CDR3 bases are TGTGCCAGCAGGAGACAGGATTCTAATTCACCCCTCCACTTT. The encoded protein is CASRRQDSNSPLHF.

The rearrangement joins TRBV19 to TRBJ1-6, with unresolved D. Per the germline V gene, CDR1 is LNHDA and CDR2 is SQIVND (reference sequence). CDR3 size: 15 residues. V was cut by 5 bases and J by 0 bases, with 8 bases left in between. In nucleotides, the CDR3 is TGTGCCAGTAGTGGCCGGGACTCCTATAATTCACCCCTCCACTTT. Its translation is CASSGRDSYNSPLHF.

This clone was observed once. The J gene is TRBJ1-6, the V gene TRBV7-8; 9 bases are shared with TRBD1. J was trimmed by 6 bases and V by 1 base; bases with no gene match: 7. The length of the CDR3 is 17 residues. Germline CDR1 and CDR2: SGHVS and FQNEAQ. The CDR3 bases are TGTGCCAGCAGCTTAGTTCGTGGGACAGGGACTAATTCACCCCTCCACTTT. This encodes CASSLVRGTGTNSPLHF.

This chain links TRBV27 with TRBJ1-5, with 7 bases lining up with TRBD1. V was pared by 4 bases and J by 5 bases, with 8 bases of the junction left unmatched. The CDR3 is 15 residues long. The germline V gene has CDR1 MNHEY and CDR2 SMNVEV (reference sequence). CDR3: CASSSGGQDYQPQHF. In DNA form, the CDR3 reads TGTGCCAGCAGTTCTGGAGGACAGGACTATCAGCCCCAGCATTTT.

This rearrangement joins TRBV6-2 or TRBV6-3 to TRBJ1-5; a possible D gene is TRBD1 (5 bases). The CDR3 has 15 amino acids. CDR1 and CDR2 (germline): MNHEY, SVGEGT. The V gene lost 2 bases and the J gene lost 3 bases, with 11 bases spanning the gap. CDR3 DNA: TGTGCCAGCAGTTACGAGGCGGGGCCCAATCAGCCCCAGCATTTT. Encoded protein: CASSYEAGPNQPQHF.

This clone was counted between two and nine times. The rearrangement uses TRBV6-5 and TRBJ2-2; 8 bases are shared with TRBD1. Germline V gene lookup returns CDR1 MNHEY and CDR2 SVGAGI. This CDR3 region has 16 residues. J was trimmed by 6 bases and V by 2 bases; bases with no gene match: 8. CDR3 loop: CASSYPQGASAGELFF. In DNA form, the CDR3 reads TGTGCCAGCAGTTACCCGCAGGGGGCGAGCGCCGGGGAGCTGTTTTTT.

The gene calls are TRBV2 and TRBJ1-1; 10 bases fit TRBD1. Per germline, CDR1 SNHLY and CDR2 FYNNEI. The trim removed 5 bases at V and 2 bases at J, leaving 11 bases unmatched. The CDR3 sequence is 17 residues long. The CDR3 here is CASSYRTGGVINTEAFF. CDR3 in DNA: TGTGCCAGCAGTTACCGGACAGGGGGGGTTATCAACACTGAAGCTTTCTTT.

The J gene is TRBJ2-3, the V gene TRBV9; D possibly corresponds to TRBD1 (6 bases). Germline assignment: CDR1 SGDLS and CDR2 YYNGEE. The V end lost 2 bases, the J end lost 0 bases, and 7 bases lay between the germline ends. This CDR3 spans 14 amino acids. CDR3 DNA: TGTGCCAGCAGCGTTGGACAGAGCACAGATACGCAGTATTTT. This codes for CASSVGQSTDTQYF.

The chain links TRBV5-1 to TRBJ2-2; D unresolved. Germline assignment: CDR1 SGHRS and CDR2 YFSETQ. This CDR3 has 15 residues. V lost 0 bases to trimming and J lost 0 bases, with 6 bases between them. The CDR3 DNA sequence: TGCGCCAGCAGCTTGGTTAATTCGAACACCGGGGAGCTGTTTTTT. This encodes CASSLVNSNTGELFF.

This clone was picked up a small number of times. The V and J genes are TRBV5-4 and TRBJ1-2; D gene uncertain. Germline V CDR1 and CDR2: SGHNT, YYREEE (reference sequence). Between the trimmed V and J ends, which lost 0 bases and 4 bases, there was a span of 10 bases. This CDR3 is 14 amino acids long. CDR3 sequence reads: CASSLAPPLYGYTF. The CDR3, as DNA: TGTGCCAGCAGCTTGGCCCCCCCTCTCTATGGCTACACCTTC.

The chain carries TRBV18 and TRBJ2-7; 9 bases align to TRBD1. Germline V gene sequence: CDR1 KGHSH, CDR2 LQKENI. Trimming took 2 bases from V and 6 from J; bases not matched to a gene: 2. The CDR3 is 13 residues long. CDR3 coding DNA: TGTGCCAGCTCACCAACGACAGGGGGCGAGCAGTACTTC. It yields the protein CASSPTTGGEQYF.

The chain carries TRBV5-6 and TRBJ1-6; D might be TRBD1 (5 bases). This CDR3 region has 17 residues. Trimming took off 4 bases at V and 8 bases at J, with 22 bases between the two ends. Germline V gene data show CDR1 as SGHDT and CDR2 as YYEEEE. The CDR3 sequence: CASSAIRAGSSYSPLHF. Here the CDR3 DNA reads TGTGCCAGCAGCGCTATACGGGCAGGGTCTTCGTATTCACCCCTCCACTTT. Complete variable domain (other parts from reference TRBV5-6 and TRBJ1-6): DAGVTQSPTHLIKTRGQQVTLRCSPKSGHDTVSWYQQALGQGPQFIFQYYEEEERQRGNFPDRFSGHQFPNYSSELNVNALLLGDSALYLCASSAIRAGSSYSPLHFGNGTRLTVT.

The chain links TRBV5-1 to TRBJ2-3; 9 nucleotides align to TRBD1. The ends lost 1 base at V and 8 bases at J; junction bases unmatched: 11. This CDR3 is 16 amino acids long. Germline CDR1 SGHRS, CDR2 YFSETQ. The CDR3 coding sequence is TGCGCCAGCAGCTTGAACCGGGACAGGGTCAGGGGTACGCAGTATTTT. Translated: CASSLNRDRVRGTQYF.

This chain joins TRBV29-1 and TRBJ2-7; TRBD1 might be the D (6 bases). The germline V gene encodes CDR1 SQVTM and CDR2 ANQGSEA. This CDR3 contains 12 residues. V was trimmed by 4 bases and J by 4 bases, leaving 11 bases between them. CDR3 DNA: TGCAGCGTTGTTGCAGGGGTGTACGAGCAGTACTTC. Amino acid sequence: CSVVAGVYEQYF.

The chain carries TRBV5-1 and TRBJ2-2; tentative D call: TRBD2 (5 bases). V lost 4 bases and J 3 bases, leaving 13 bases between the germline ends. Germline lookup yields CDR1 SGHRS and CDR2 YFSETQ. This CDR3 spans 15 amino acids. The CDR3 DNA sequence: TGCGCCAGCAGCGTCGGGAACCCAGACACCGGGGAGCTGTTTTTT. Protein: CASSVGNPDTGELFF.